Listed below are T cell receptor beta chains from one sample, sequenced in a study of cytomegalovirus exposure and HLA in healthy donors. Some clones are missing from TCRdb's copy, which holds only in-frame ones; the method was immunoSEQ multiplex PCR. The repertoire consists of under 200,000 clones, with over 9.5% occurring once and the leading ten covering 7.5% to 10%. Sequencing used PBMCs. Receptor source: a man in his forties or fifties in good health and CMV-seropositive. CDR3s include the opening cysteine and the closing phenylalanine or tryptophan.

j_call: TRBJ2-5
v_call: TRBV7-9
cdr3_aa: CASSLGHIQETQYF

j_call: TRBJ2-1
v_call: TRBV7-2
cdr3_aa: CASSSTSGDRYNEQFF

j_call: TRBJ1-5
v_call: TRBV7-2
cdr3_aa: CASSLLRGMGNQPQHF

j_call: TRBJ2-5
v_call: TRBV27
cdr3_aa: CASKVGTTSLETQYF

j_call: TRBJ1-2
v_call: TRBV2
cdr3_aa: CASRPNRDSNYGYTF

j_call: TRBJ1-2
v_call: TRBV5-6
cdr3_aa: CASTELGGAYTF

j_call: TRBJ1-3
v_call: TRBV5-4
cdr3_aa: CASSQGAVGNTIYF

j_call: TRBJ2-1
v_call: TRBV7-2
cdr3_aa: CASSSTLTGEQFF

j_call: TRBJ2-3
v_call: TRBV7-9
cdr3_aa: CASSLEGIPTDTQYF

j_call: TRBJ2-1
v_call: TRBV27
cdr3_aa: CASSLAGPWNEQFF

j_call: TRBJ2-3
v_call: TRBV5-6
cdr3_aa: CASSGRGNTQYF

j_call: TRBJ2-3
v_call: TRBV5-6
cdr3_aa: CASSSGQISTDTQYF

j_call: TRBJ1-1
v_call: TRBV6-1
cdr3_aa: CASSLLTGSGTEAFF

j_call: TRBJ2-6
v_call: TRBV5-1
cdr3_aa: CASRGGLSSGANVLTF

j_call: TRBJ1-3
v_call: TRBV18
cdr3_aa: CASSTRPGGLLRGNTIYF

j_call: TRBJ2-1
v_call: TRBV10-3
cdr3_aa: CAIRGRDRGLDEQFF

j_call: TRBJ2-1
v_call: TRBV28
cdr3_aa: CASNTWQTYNEQFF

j_call: TRBJ1-1
v_call: TRBV11-2
cdr3_aa: CASSLNAGGTEAFF

j_call: TRBJ1-5
v_call: TRBV28
cdr3_aa: CASRAGGNQPQHF